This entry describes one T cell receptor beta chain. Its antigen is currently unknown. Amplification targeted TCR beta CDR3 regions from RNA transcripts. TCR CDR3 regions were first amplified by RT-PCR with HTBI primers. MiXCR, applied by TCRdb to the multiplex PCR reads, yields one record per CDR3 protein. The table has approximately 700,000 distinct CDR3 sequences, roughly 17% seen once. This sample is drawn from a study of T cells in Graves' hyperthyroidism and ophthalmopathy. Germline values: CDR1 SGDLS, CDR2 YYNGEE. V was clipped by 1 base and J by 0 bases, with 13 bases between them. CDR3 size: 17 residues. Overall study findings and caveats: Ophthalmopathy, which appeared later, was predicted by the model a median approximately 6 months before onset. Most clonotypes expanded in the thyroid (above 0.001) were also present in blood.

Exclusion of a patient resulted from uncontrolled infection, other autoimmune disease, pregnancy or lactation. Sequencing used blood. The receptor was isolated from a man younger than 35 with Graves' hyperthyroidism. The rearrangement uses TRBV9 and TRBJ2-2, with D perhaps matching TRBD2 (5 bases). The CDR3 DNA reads TGTGCCAGCAGCGTATCTGAGAGGGAAGCGAACACCGGGGAGCTGTTTTTT. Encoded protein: CASSVSEREANTGELFF.